The text below deals with one T cell receptor (beta chain). The target antigen is unknown. The germline V gene encodes CDR1 LGHDT and CDR2 YNNKEL (reference sequence). CDR3 size: 15 residues. V was clipped by 1 base and J by 4 bases, with 13 bases between them. This entry comes from a study of response to subunit inactivated influenza vaccine. Findings of the study overall: The authors suggested that every seasonal influenza vaccination recruits few new T cells.

MiXCR, applied by TCRdb to the RT-PCR reads, yields one record per CDR3 protein. The data contain 500,000 to 650,000 distinct CDR3 sequences, 6% to 9% of them singletons. The clonotype comes from a man between 50 and 69 years old who received an inactivated influenza vaccine. J is TRBJ1-2 and V is TRBV3-1, with D possibly being TRBD1 (6 bases). The sample was PBMCs from blood, taken less than 25 months after vaccination. The CDR3 region has the DNA TGTGCCAGCAGCCAAGGAGTAACAGGGAGCTATGGCTACACCTTC. Protein: CASSQGVTGSYGYTF.